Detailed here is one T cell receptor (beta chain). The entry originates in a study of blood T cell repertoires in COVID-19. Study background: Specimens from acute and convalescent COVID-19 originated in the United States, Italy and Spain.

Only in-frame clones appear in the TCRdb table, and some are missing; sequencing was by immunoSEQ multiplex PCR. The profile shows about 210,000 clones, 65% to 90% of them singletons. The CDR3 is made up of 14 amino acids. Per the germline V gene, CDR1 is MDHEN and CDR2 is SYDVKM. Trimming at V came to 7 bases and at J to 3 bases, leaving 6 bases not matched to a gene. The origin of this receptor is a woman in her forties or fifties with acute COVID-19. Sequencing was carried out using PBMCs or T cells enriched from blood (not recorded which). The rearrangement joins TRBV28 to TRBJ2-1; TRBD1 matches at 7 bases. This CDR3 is CASNVDRDYNEQFF. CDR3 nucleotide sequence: TGTGCCAGCAACGTTGACAGGGACTACAATGAGCAGTTCTTC.